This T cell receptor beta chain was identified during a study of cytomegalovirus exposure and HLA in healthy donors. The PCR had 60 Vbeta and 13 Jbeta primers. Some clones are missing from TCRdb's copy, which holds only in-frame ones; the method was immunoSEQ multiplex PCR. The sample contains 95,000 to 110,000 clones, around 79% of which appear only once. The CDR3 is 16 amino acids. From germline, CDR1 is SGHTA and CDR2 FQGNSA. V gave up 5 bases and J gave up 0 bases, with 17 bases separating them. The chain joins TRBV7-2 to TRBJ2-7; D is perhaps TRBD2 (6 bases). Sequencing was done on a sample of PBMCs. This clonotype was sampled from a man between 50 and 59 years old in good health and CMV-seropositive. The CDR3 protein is CASSHPQEGPSYEQYF. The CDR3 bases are TGTGCCAGCAGCCACCCTCAGGAGGGACCCTCCTACGAGCAGTACTTC. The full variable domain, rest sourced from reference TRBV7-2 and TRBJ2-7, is GAGVSQSPSNKVTEKGKDVELRCDPISGHTALYWYRQSLGQGLEFLIYFQGNSAPDKSGLPSDRFSAERTGGSVSTLTIQRTQQEDSAVYLCASSHPQEGPSYEQYFGPGTRLTVT.